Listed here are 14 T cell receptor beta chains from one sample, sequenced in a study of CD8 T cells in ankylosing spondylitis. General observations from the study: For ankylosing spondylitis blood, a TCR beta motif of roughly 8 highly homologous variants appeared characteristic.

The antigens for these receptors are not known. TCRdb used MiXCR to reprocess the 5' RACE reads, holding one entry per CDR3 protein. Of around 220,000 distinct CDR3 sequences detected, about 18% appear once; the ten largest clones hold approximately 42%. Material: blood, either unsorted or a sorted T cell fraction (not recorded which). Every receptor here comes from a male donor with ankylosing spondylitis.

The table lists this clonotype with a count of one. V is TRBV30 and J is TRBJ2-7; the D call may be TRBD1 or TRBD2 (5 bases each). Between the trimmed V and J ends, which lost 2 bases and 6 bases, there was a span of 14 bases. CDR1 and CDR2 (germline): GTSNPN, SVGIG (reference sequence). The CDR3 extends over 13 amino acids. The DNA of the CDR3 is TGTGCCTGGAGTTCTAATAGGGGACGCGAGCAGTACTTC. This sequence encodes CAWSSNRGREQYF.

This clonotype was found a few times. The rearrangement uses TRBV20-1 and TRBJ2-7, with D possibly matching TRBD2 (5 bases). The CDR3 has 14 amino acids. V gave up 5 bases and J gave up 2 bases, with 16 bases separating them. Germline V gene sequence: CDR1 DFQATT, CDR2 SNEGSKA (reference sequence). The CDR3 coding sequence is TGCAGTGCTGAGGGCGGGTTTCTGGCCTACGAGCAGTACTTC. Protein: CSAEGGFLAYEQYF.

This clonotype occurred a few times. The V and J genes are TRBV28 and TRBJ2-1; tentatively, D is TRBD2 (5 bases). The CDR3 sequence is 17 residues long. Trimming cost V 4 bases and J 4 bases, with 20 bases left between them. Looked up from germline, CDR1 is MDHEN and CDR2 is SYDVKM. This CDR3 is CASSSSDGVTSYNEQFF. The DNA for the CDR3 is TGTGCCAGCAGTTCCTCCGACGGGGTGACAAGTTACAATGAGCAGTTCTTC. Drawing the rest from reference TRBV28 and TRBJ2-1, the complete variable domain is DVKVTQSSRYLVKRTGEKVFLECVQDMDHENMFWYRQDPGLGLRLIYFSYDVKMKEKGDIPEGYSVSREKKERFSLILESASTNQTSMYLCASSSSDGVTSYNEQFFGPGTRLTVL.

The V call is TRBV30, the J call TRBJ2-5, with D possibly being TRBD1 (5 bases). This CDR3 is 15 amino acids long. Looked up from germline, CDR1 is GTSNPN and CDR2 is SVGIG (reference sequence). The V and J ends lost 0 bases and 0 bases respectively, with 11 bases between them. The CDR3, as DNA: TGTGCCTGGAGTGTTTTACAGGTTTACCAAGAGACCCAGTACTTC. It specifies CAWSVLQVYQETQYF.

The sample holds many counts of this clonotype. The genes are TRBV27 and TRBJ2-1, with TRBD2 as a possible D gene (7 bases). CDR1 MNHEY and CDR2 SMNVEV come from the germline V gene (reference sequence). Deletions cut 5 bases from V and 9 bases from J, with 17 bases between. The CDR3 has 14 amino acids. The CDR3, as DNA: TGTGCCAGCAGTCCCCCGTTTGGGGGGGCTGAGCAGTTCTTC. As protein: CASSPPFGGAEQFF.

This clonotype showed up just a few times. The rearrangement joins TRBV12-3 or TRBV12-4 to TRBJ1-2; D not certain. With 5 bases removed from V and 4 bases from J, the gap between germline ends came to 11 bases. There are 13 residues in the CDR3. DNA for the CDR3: TGTGCCAGCAGTCTCCCTAACGGCTATGGCTACACCTTC. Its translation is CASSLPNGYGYTF.

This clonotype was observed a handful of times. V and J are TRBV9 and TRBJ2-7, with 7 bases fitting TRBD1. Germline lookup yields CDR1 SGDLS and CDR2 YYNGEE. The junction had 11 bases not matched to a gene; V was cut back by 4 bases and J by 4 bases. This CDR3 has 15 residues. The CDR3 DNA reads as TGTGCCAGCAGCCCTTTTCCGGGACAGCTTTACGAGCAGTACTTC. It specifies CASSPFPGQLYEQYF. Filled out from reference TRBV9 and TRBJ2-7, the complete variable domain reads DSGVTQTPKHLITATGQRVTLRCSPRSGDLSVYWYQQSLDQGLQFLIQYYNGEERAKGNILERFSAQQFPDLHSELNLSSLELGDSALYFCASSPFPGQLYEQYFGPGTRLTVT.

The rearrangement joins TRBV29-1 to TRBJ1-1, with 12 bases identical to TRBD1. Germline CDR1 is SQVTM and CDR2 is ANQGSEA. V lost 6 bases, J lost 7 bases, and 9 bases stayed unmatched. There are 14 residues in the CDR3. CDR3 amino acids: CSVNGDRGRDEAFF. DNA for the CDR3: TGCAGCGTGAACGGGGACAGGGGGCGTGATGAAGCTTTCTTT.

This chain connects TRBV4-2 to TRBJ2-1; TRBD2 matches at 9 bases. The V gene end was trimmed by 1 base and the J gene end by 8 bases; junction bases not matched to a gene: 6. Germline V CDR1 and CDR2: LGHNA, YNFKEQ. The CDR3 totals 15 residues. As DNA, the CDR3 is TGTGCCAGCAGCCAAGGTCTTAGCGGGGGCGATGAGCAGTTCTTC. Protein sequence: CASSQGLSGGDEQFF.

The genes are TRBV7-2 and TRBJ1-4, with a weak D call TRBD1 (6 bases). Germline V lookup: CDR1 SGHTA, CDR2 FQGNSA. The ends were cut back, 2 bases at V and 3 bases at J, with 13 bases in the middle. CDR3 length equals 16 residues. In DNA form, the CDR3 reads TGTGCCAGCAGCTTAATCGCCCAGGGGTCTAATGAAAAACTGTTTTTT. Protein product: CASSLIAQGSNEKLFF.

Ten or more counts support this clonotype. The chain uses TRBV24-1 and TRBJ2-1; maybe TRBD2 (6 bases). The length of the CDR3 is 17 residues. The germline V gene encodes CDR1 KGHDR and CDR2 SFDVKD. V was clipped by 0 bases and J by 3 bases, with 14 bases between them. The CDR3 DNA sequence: TGTGCCACCAGTGATTTGATTTTTAGCGGCCGCTACAATGAGCAGTTCTTC. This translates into CATSDLIFSGRYNEQFF.

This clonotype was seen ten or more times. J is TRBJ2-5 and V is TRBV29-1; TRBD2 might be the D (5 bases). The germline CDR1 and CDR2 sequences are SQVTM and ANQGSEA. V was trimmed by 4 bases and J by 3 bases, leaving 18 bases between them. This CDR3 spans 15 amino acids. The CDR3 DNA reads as TGCAGCGTTGTGGTGTTCGACGGGATCAAAGAGACCCAGTACTTC. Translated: CSVVVFDGIKETQYF.

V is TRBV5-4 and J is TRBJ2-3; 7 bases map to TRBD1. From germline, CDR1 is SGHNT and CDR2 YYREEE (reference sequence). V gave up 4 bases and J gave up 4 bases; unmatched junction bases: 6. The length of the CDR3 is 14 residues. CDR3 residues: CASSERDSSDTQYF. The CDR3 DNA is TGTGCCAGCAGCGAAAGGGACAGTTCAGATACGCAGTATTTT.

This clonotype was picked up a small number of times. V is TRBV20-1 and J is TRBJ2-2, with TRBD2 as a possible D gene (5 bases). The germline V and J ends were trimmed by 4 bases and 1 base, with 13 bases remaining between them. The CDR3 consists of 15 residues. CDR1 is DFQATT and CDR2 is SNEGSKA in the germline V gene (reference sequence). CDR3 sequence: CSATSYGVNTGELFF. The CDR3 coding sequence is TGCAGTGCTACTTCTTACGGGGTGAACACCGGGGAGCTGTTTTTT.